This T cell receptor (beta chain) was obtained from a study of CD8 T cells in Susac syndrome. Findings and caveats of the study: The study's TCR sequencing and HLA analysis drew on a certain number of individuals. That number was acknowledged as relatively small.

The CDR3 covers 12 residues. CDR1 is GTSNPN and CDR2 is SVGIG in the germline V gene (reference sequence). Trimming took off 2 bases at V and 3 bases at J, with 7 bases between the two ends. RNA, at roughly 0.45 to 1 ug, was reverse transcribed with random hexamers. The method of amplification for TCR beta CDR3 was immunoSEQ multiplex PCR, covering 54 Vbeta and 13 Jbeta. Each CDR3 protein gets one entry after TCRdb re-called the immunoSEQ multiplex PCR reads with MiXCR. The profile shows roughly 330,000 distinct CDR3 sequences, under 95% of them singletons. In regard to this clonotype: The target antigen is unknown.

The sample consisted of CD4+ T cells from PBMCs. This receptor was obtained from a human donor with multiple sclerosis. The chain has TRBV30 and TRBJ1-2; D is unclear. CDR3 nucleotides: TGTGCCTGGAGTCTCCTCCACTATGGCTACACCTTC. It encodes CAWSLLHYGYTF.